What follows are 27 T cell receptor beta chains derived from one specimen sequenced in a study of T cell changes during pregnancy in multiple sclerosis (dated by TCRdb to the late 2010s). The receptor library was made with the immunoSEQ multiplex PCR assay. The table was pulled from immuneACCESS by TCRdb, which kept in-frame rearrangements only. Such tables lose some clones; where checked, under half of the loss comes from unresolved V genes, and the rest has no known cause. The sample contains about 50,000 clones, over 80% of them found a single time. The ten largest clonotypes hold around 0.74% of the sample. Sequenced material: CD4+ T cells from peripheral blood mononuclear cells, taken in the third trimester of pregnancy. The origin of the receptors is a female donor with multiple sclerosis, enrolled in a pregnancy study.

This CDR3 is CASSIGQPTEAFF. The CDR3 region has the DNA TGTGCCAGCTCTATCGGACAGCCCACTGAAGCTTTCTTT. V is TRBV18 and J is TRBJ1-1; tentative D call: TRBD1 (6 bases). This CDR3 is built from 13 residues. The V gene's germline CDR1 is KGHSH and CDR2 LQKENI. V was clipped by 6 bases and J by 4 bases, with 12 bases between them.

This chain connects TRBV18 to TRBJ2-1; a possible D gene is TRBD2 (6 bases). This CDR3 contains 16 residues. Trimming removed 3 bases at V and 7 bases at J, with 19 bases between. Germline V gene sequence: CDR1 KGHSH, CDR2 LQKENI. The CDR3 region has the DNA TGTGCCAGCTCACCTAGGGGTAACCGGGGGAGTAATGAGCAGTTCTTC. Translation: CASSPRGNRGSNEQFF.

The chain links TRBV29-1 to TRBJ2-5, with 11 positions matching TRBD1. Germline CDR1 SQVTM, CDR2 ANQGSEA. Trimming cost V 5 bases and J 2 bases; bases outside gene matches: 13. This CDR3 contains 17 residues. CDR3 protein: CSVNLVAGTGGQETQYF. The CDR3 bases are TGCAGCGTTAACCTCGTCGCCGGGACAGGGGGTCAAGAGACCCAGTACTTC. The full variable domain, in which reference TRBV29-1 and TRBJ2-5 provide the parts outside the CDR3, is SAVISQKPSRDICQRGTSLTIQCQVDSQVTMMFWYRQQPGQSLTLIATANQGSEATYESGFVIDKFPISRPNLTFSTLTVSNMSPEDSSIYLCSVNLVAGTGGQETQYFGPGTRLLVL.

The chain is built from TRBV30 and TRBJ1-1, with D tentatively TRBD1 (5 bases). The CDR3 totals 13 residues. Trimming left V 2 bases short and J 3 bases short, with 10 bases between. Germline V gene data show CDR1 as GTSNPN and CDR2 as SVGIG (reference sequence). The CDR3 reads CAWSTGQDTEAFF. For the CDR3, the DNA is TGTGCCTGGAGTACAGGCCAAGACACTGAAGCTTTCTTT. The full variable domain, with the rest looked up from reference TRBV30 and TRBJ1-1, is SQTIHQWPATLVQPVGSPLSLECTVEGTSNPNLYWYRQAAGRGLQLLFYSVGIGQISSEVPQNLSASRPQDRQFILSSKKLLLSDSGFYLCAWSTGQDTEAFFGQGTRLTVV.

The CDR3 sequence is CASSAGQGNTEAFF. The DNA of the CDR3 is TGTGCCAGCAGTGCGGGACAGGGTAACACTGAAGCTTTCTTT. This chain connects TRBV6-5 to TRBJ1-1; 9 bases line up with TRBD1. Looked up from germline, CDR1 is MNHEY and CDR2 is SVGAGI. V dropped 5 bases and J dropped 2; count of bases not matched to a gene: 3. The CDR3 is 14 residues long.

In this sample, this clone turned up once. For the CDR3, the DNA is TGTGCCAGCAGTCTCCGAGCCGAGGGGGCGTCGGACACGGCTTTCTTT. It yields the protein CASSLRAEGASDTAFF. The rearrangement uses TRBV2 and TRBJ1-1; TRBD1 aligns across 7 bases. The CDR3 sequence is 16 residues long. V lost 5 bases and J lost 11; bases outside the gene matches: 20. From germline, CDR1 is SNHLY and CDR2 FYNNEI.

This clone was counted once. This CDR3 reads CASSLARGYTGELFF. The CDR3 coding sequence is TGTGCCAGCAGCTTAGCGCGGGGATATACCGGGGAGCTGTTTTTT. The V gene is TRBV7-8, the J gene TRBJ2-2; D perhaps matches TRBD2 (6 bases). CDR3 length: 15 amino acids. Trimming cost V 0 bases and J 5 bases, with 10 bases left between them. Per the germline V gene, CDR1 is SGHVS and CDR2 is FQNEAQ. The variable domain in full, completed from reference TRBV7-8 and TRBJ2-2, reads GAGVSQSPRYKVAKRGQDVALRCDPISGHVSLFWYQQALGQGPEFLTYFQNEAQLDKSGLPSDRFFAERPEGSVSTLKIQRTQQEDSAVYLCASSLARGYTGELFFGEGSRLTVL.

The gene calls are TRBV7-3 and TRBJ2-5, with 8 positions matching TRBD2. This CDR3 is built from 15 residues. Germline CDR1 is SGHTA and CDR2 is FQGTGA. The V and J ends lost 6 bases and 3 bases, in that order; junction bases with no gene match: 9. This CDR3 is CASSPVGGVKETQYF. CDR3 nucleotide sequence: TGTGCCAGCAGTCCCGTCGGGGGGGTGAAAGAGACCCAGTACTTC.

The V gene is TRBV15, the J gene TRBJ1-5; no definite D call. Germline V lookup: CDR1 LNHNV, CDR2 YYDKDF (reference sequence). V was cut by 4 bases and J by 4 bases, with 5 bases left in between. The CDR3 is 12 residues long. CDR3 region: CATSKRNQPQHF. The CDR3 DNA sequence: TGTGCCACCAGCAAGCGGAATCAGCCCCAGCATTTT.

The gene calls are TRBV5-1 and TRBJ1-3, with a tentative D call TRBD1 (6 bases). Germline assignment: CDR1 SGHRS and CDR2 YFSETQ. This CDR3 spans 17 amino acids. Trimming stripped 0 bases from V and 2 bases from J, with 15 bases between. DNA of the CDR3: TGCGCCAGCAGCTTGGGGCAGGGGTTCTTGACTGGAAACACCATATATTTT. Amino acids: CASSLGQGFLTGNTIYF.

V usage is TRBV7-2 and J usage is TRBJ1-6; the match to TRBD1 covers 7 bases. Losses at the gene ends were 11 bases for V and 8 bases for J; bases not matched to a gene: 18. This CDR3 has 16 amino acids. In germline, CDR1 is SGHTA, CDR2 FQGNSA. CDR3 sequence (DNA): TGTGCCGCAGGGGGAGGAGACGGAGGCAGATATTCACCCCTCCACTTT. Protein: CAAGGGDGGRYSPLHF.

The table lists this clone with a few counts. The CDR3 nucleotides read TGTGCCAGCAGCTTTAGCGCCCCCCCCACAGATACGCAGTATTTT. Translating it yields CASSFSAPPTDTQYF. The V call is TRBV7-3, the J call TRBJ2-3, with a weak D call TRBD2 (5 bases). V was clipped by 3 bases and J by 2 bases, with 12 bases between them. Germline CDR1 and CDR2: SGHTA and FQGTGA. This CDR3 is 15 amino acids long. The entire variable domain, with the rest obtained from reference TRBV7-3 and TRBJ2-3, is as follows: GAGVSQTPSNKVTEKGKYVELRCDPISGHTALYWYRQSLGQGPEFLIYFQGTGAADDSGLPNDRFFAVRPEGSVSTLKIQRTERGDSAVYLCASSFSAPPTDTQYFGPGTRLTVL.

The genes are TRBV19 and TRBJ1-4; tentatively, D is TRBD1 (5 bases). From germline, CDR1 is LNHDA and CDR2 SQIVND (reference sequence). The CDR3 spans 14 residues. With 6 bases removed from V and 4 bases from J, the gap between germline ends came to 12 bases. The chain's CDR3 is CASRTRGVNEKLFF. The CDR3, as DNA: TGTGCCAGTAGAACTCGGGGGGTTAATGAAAAACTGTTTTTT.

This chain uses TRBV30 with TRBJ1-2, with D perhaps matching TRBD1 (5 bases). CDR1 and CDR2 from the germline V gene are GTSNPN and SVGIG (reference sequence). This CDR3 region has 19 residues. V was trimmed by 4 bases and J by 3 bases, leaving 30 bases between them. CDR3 DNA: TGTGCCTGGACTCTGCGGAGGGCAGGCACAGGCGCCACTCACTATGGCTACACCTTC. As protein: CAWTLRRAGTGATHYGYTF.

The V gene is TRBV27, the J gene TRBJ2-1; D not resolved. The germline gives CDR1 MNHEY, CDR2 SMNVEV (reference sequence). This CDR3 is built from 15 residues. V was shortened by 6 bases and J by 0 bases, with 12 bases between the two germline ends. CDR3 in amino acids: CASRIRYSSYNEQFF. CDR3 sequence (DNA): TGTGCCAGCAGGATCCGTTATAGCTCCTACAATGAGCAGTTCTTC.

This chain connects TRBV11-2 to TRBJ1-2; unclear D gene. Germline CDR1 is SGHAT and CDR2 is FQNNGV. This CDR3 region has 13 residues. V was pared by 2 bases and J by 4 bases, with 8 bases between. The CDR3 spells CASSLFPVYGYTF. The CDR3 DNA reads TGTGCCAGCAGCTTATTTCCGGTCTATGGCTACACCTTC.

The CDR3 reads CASSLAHGGNGYTF. For the CDR3, the DNA is TGTGCCAGCAGCTTAGCTCACGGCGGCAATGGCTACACCTTC. The rearrangement joins TRBV7-9 to TRBJ1-2; D ambiguous. Germline lookup yields CDR1 SEHNR and CDR2 FQNEAQ (reference sequence). The CDR3 covers 14 residues. The V gene lost 0 bases and the J gene lost 6 bases, with 11 bases spanning the gap.

This sequence joins TRBV9 and TRBJ2-5; 16 nucleotides align to TRBD2. CDR1 SGDLS and CDR2 YYNGEE come from the germline V gene. This CDR3 contains 17 residues. Unmatched junction bases numbered 6, after V lost 3 bases and J lost 4 bases. The CDR3 sequence: CASSDGTSGGAAETQYF. Here the CDR3 DNA reads TGTGCCAGCAGCGACGGGACTAGCGGGGGGGCCGCAGAGACCCAGTACTTC.

This chain connects TRBV7-2 to TRBJ2-7; 8 bases map to TRBD1. Germline V gene lookup returns CDR1 SGHTA and CDR2 FQGNSA. V trimming: 5 bases; J trimming: 2 bases; junction bases outside the gene matches: 5. CDR3 length equals 14 residues. The CDR3 loop is CASSRGQAPYEQYF. For the CDR3, the DNA is TGTGCCAGCAGCAGGGGACAGGCACCCTACGAGCAGTACTTC.

The chain has TRBV4-3 and TRBJ2-7; 8 nucleotides match TRBD2. This CDR3 has 14 residues. From germline, CDR1 is LGHNA and CDR2 YSLEER. Trimming cost V 1 base and J 4 bases; bases outside gene matches: 3. The CDR3 region has the DNA TGCGCCAGCAGCCAAGGGGGGACTAGTTACGAGCAGTACTTC. It codes for CASSQGGTSYEQYF.

The chain employs TRBV10-3 and TRBJ1-1; 8 bases agree with TRBD1. The CDR3 is 15 residues long. J gave up 2 bases and V 6 bases, and 8 bases lay outside the gene matches. CDR1 ENHRY and CDR2 SYGVKD come from the germline V gene. CDR3 in DNA: TGTGCCATCAGGGGGACGGACAGGGACAACACTGAAGCTTTCTTT. As protein: CAIRGTDRDNTEAFF.

This chain links TRBV7-8 with TRBJ2-7; D not certain. Trimming left V 5 bases short and J 2 bases short, with 7 bases between. Germline CDR1 is SGHVS and CDR2 is FQNEAQ. This CDR3 spans 12 amino acids. The CDR3 loop is CASSPATYEQYF. The CDR3 region has the DNA TGTGCCAGCAGCCCCGCTACCTACGAGCAGTACTTC.

This clone has just one count. The chain couples TRBV2 to TRBJ2-7, with D possibly matching TRBD2 (5 bases). The CDR3 runs 15 residues. Per germline, CDR1 SNHLY and CDR2 FYNNEI. V was trimmed by 6 bases and J by 5 bases, leaving 20 bases between them. DNA for the CDR3: TGTGCCAGCAGGAGAGGACTGTCTGACGCGGACGAGCAGTACTTC. Translating gives CASRRGLSDADEQYF.

This sequence joins TRBV14 and TRBJ1-5, with 9 bases that match TRBD1. Germline CDR1 reads SGHDN; CDR2 reads FVKESK. V dropped 4 bases and J dropped 4; count of bases not matched to a gene: 5. The CDR3 sequence is 15 residues long. The CDR3 bases are TGTGCCAGCAGCCGATCCGGGACAGGGAATCAGCCCCAGCATTTT. It yields the protein CASSRSGTGNQPQHF.

The rearrangement uses TRBV29-1 and TRBJ2-7; D may be TRBD1 (6 bases). This CDR3 has 14 residues. Germline V gene sequence: CDR1 SQVTM, CDR2 ANQGSEA. Trimming removed 4 bases from V and 2 bases from J, with 15 bases in between. The CDR3 DNA follows: TGCAGCGTTGCCCTACGGACAGTACCCTACGAGCAGTACTTC. Translating it yields CSVALRTVPYEQYF.

The chain is built from TRBV11-3 and TRBJ2-7; perhaps TRBD1 as D (6 bases). This CDR3 spans 13 amino acids. CDR1 is SGHNT, CDR2 YENEEA, per germline. The V end was cut by 3 bases, the J end by 2 bases, with 8 bases between. The CDR3 protein is CASSLTGTYEQYF. The CDR3 DNA reads TGTGCCAGCAGCTTGACAGGAACCTACGAGCAGTACTTC.

The chain combines TRBV7-2 with TRBJ2-2; the D is unclear. Deletions cut 5 bases from V and 3 bases from J, with 7 bases between. CDR1 SGHTA and CDR2 FQGNSA come from the germline V gene. The CDR3 is 13 amino acids. The CDR3 is CASSPGYTGELFF. In nucleotides, the CDR3 is TGTGCCAGCAGCCCAGGATACACCGGGGAGCTGTTTTTT.